The present TCR beta chain was sequenced within a study of cytomegalovirus exposure and HLA in healthy donors. This clone was seen a few times. Its antigen is as yet unknown. The CDR3 consists of 17 residues. With 2 bases clipped from V and 0 bases from J, the junction kept 8 bases outside the gene matches. CDR1 is SNHLY and CDR2 is FYNNEI in the germline V gene. Overall study findings and caveats: According to an earlier analysis, most TCR beta V segments yielded productive rearrangements about 87% or about 30% of the time. Most CMV-associated TCR beta chains appeared HLA-restricted in a later analysis. It emerged from a later analysis that several of the most significant clusters appeared to be linked to common viral pathogens.

Amplification used 60 Vbeta primers and 13 Jbeta primers. Generated by immunoSEQ multiplex PCR, the TCRdb table keeps only in-frame clones and is missing some. The sample records about 52,000 clones, roughly 53% being singletons. The chain uses TRBV2 and TRBJ2-3, with 7 positions matching TRBD2. This receptor was obtained from a human donor in good health. The sample comprised PBMCs. CDR3 in amino acids: CASSETSGASSTDTQYF. The CDR3 bases are TGTGCCAGCAGTGAAACGAGCGGGGCCTCTAGCACAGATACGCAGTATTTT.